The 16 T cell receptor beta chains listed next were all sequenced from one sample in a study of CD8+ T cells in alopecia areata. RNA was extracted and reverse transcribed into cDNA as the sequencing template. Data came from immunoSEQ multiplex PCR; TCRdb stores just in-frame clones and leaves some out. Observed in the sample are 200,000 to 300,000 clones, none of them singletons. The authors sorted pooled cutaneous lymph node cells using CD4, CD8alpha, NKG2D, NKG2ACE and other markers. Material: CD4+ T cells sorted from a lymph node. Receptor source: a C3H/HeJ mouse with alopecia areata. The mouse strain carries the MHC haplotype H2-k.

For this clone: All gene names here are mouse names. The read terminates 4 residues before the CDR3 end, so the remaining end is supplied by the germline J gene. The identical CDR3 is also encoded by other nucleotide sequences in the sample. This sequence joins TRBV1 and TRBJ2-5; TRBD2 aligns across 12 bases. The J segment lost 0 bases and the V segment lost 3 bases, leaving 4 bases of the junction unmatched. The CDR3 runs to 17 residues. Germline V gene data show CDR1 as NSQYPW and CDR2 as LRSPGD (reference sequence). The CDR3 loop is CTCSAPGTGGNQDTQYF. The DNA read from the CDR3 is TGCACCTGCAGTGCGCCCGGGACTGGGGGGAACCAAGAC.

This clone was seen many times. The listed genes are named as in mouse. The read ends 4 residues before the CDR3 terminus; that terminus is restored from the germline J gene. The V call is TRBV1, the J call TRBJ2-5; possible D gene TRBD1, 6 bases. Germline-derived CDR1 and CDR2 are NSQYPW and LRSPGD (reference sequence). V was pared by 4 bases and J by 0 bases, with 8 bases between. This CDR3 contains 14 residues. This CDR3 is CTCSGTVNQDTQYF. The sequenced part of the CDR3 DNA is TGCACCTGCAGTGGGACAGTTAACCAAGAC.

This clone was observed a handful of times. The gene names given are mouse names. The CDR3 end falls 4 residues outside the read, so it is completed with the germline J gene. The gene calls are TRBV13-1 and TRBJ2-2; 14 nucleotides align to TRBD2. With V trimmed by 5 bases and J by 6 bases, 6 bases remained unmatched. Germline CDR1 and CDR2: NSHNY and SYGAGN. The CDR3 has 16 residues. The CDR3 region is CASSPGTGGAAGQLYF. The sequenced CDR3 bases are TGTGCCAGCAGCCCCGGGACTGGGGGGGCGGCCGGG.

This clone was counted only a few times. Mouse names are used for the genes. From the germline J gene comes the end of the CDR3, since the read stops 4 residues before it. Other DNA sequences in the sample encode the same CDR3. The chain joins TRBV13-3 to TRBJ1-1, with 8 positions matching TRBD1. Germline lookup yields CDR1 NNHDY and CDR2 SYVADS. The V and J ends lost 0 bases and 0 bases, in that order; junction bases with no gene match: 1. The CDR3 has 15 residues. The CDR3 region is CASSDAGQANTEVFF. The part of the CDR3 DNA that was read is TGTGCCAGCAGTGATGCGGGACAGGCAAACACA.

On this clone itself: The listed genes are named as in mouse. The sequence runs out 4 residues before the end of the CDR3; the remainder is reconstructed from the germline J gene. The V gene is TRBV13-1, the J gene TRBJ2-5, with 7 bases aligning to TRBD2. Germline V CDR1 and CDR2: NSHNY, SYGAGN. J was trimmed by 1 base and V by 0 bases; bases with no gene match: 5. The CDR3 is 16 residues long. Partial CDR3 DNA: TGTGCCAGCAGTGATGCCCGCGACTGGGACCAAGAC. Translated: CASSDARDWDQD. The entire CDR3 reads CASSDARDWDQDTQYF.

This clone has more than one count but fewer than ten. Mouse gene names and germline throughout. The read ends 4 residues early relative to the CDR3; the germline J gene fills the gap. This sample includes further DNA sequences coding for the same CDR3. The chain carries TRBV13-3 and TRBJ2-5; 8 nucleotides line up with TRBD1. CDR3 size: 13 residues. The germline CDR1 and CDR2 sequences are NNHDY and SYVADS. CDR3 loop: CASSEDREDTQYF. CDR3 DNA (partial): TGTGCCAGCAGTGAGGACAGGGAAGAC. The full variable domain, with the rest looked up from reference TRBV13-3 and TRBJ2-5, is EAAVTQSPRSKVAVTGGKVTLSCHQTNNHDYMYWYRQDTGHGLRLIHYSYVADSTEKGDIPDGYKASRPSQENFSLILELASLSQTAVYFCASSEDREDTQYFGPGTRLLVL.

There are many counts of this clone. Gene names refer to mouse genes. The CDR3 end falls 4 residues outside the read, so it is completed with the germline J gene. This specimen includes other DNA sequences encoding the same CDR3. The V gene is TRBV31, the J gene TRBJ2-1, with D uncertain. Germline CDR1 GKSSPN, CDR2 SITVG. The CDR3 has 10 residues. The sequenced part of the CDR3 DNA is TGTGCCTGGAGTCCTTCT. Encoded protein: CAWSPS. The complete CDR3 sequence is CAWSPSEQFF.

Notes on this clone: Gene names and germline match the mouse. The CDR3 goes on 4 residues after the read ends, and that part is filled in from the germline J gene. V gene TRBV13-3 combines with J gene TRBJ2-7; a possible D gene is TRBD1 (6 bases). CDR1 and CDR2 (germline): NNHDY, SYVADS. The CDR3 extends over 12 amino acids. This CDR3 reads CASSARGYEQYF. The CDR3 DNA, read in part, is TGTGCCAGCAGTGCCAGGGGTTAT.

This clone was counted only a few times. Gene names denote mouse genes. Read data end 4 residues before the CDR3 end; the end is taken from the germline J gene. The chain is built from TRBV13-1 and TRBJ2-1, with D perhaps TRBD1 (5 bases). The V and J ends lost 0 bases and 3 bases respectively, with 7 bases between them. CDR3 length equals 14 residues. The germline gives CDR1 NSHNY, CDR2 SYGAGN. Partial CDR3 DNA: TGTGCCAGCAGTGATGGAGGGGTCTATGCT. It is translated as CASSDGGVYA. The full CDR3 protein is CASSDGGVYAEQFF.

In this sample, this clone turned up a few times. Mouse germline and gene names are used. The read terminates 4 residues ahead of where the CDR3 ends, so the germline J gene completes it. The chain uses TRBV19 and TRBJ1-2; D remains ambiguous. Trimming pared 4 bases from V and 0 bases from J, leaving 10 bases between. This CDR3 spans 14 amino acids. Germline loops: CDR1 FNHDT, CDR2 SITEND (reference sequence). The covered CDR3 bases are TGTGCCAGCAGTCCTGACACCACAAACTCC. It codes for CASSPDTTNS. The entire CDR3 protein reads CASSPDTTNSDYTF.

This clone was observed a few times. The genes are named according to mouse. The CDR3 end lies 4 residues beyond the end of the read and is filled in from the germline J gene. V is TRBV1 and J is TRBJ2-7, with 10 bases aligning to TRBD2. The ends lost 3 bases at V and 2 bases at J; junction bases unmatched: 4. Germline-derived CDR1 and CDR2 are NSQYPW and LRSPGD (reference sequence). The CDR3 has 15 residues. Partial CDR3 DNA: TGCACCTGCAGTGCGTCCGGACTGGGGGCCTAT. Its protein product is CTCSASGLGAY. The CDR3 as a whole reads CTCSASGLGAYEQYF.

Points on this clone: The gene names given are mouse names. The DNA read from the CDR3 is TGTGCCAGCAGTGAGGGGGGATGGGGCTATGCT. Translation: CASSEGGWGYA. The whole CDR3 sequence is CASSEGGWGYAEQFF. V and J are TRBV13-1 and TRBJ2-1, with D maybe TRBD2 (6 bases). The CDR3 end is not reached by the read, which stops 4 residues before it; the germline J gene fills it in. The CDR3 is 15 residues long. Between the trimmed V and J ends, which lost 2 bases and 3 bases, there was a span of 12 bases. Germline V gives CDR1 NSHNY, CDR2 SYGAGN.

This clone came up a few times. Any gene name here is a mouse gene name. The read ends 4 residues early relative to the CDR3; the germline J gene fills the gap. V is TRBV19 and J is TRBJ1-2; TRBD1 matches 7 bases. CDR3 length: 14 amino acids. Per the germline V gene, CDR1 is FNHDT and CDR2 is SITEND (reference sequence). Trimming took 5 bases from V and 2 from J; bases not matched to a gene: 6. CDR3 residues: CASRPRQGNSDYTF. Incomplete CDR3 DNA: TGTGCCAGCAGGCCCCGACAGGGCAACTCC.

Of note for this clone: Genes here carry mouse names. The CDR3 end falls 3 residues outside the read, so it is completed with the germline J gene. This same CDR3 is encoded by further DNA sequences in the sample. The chain uses TRBV19 and TRBJ1-6; 9 bases line up with TRBD1. TRBJ1-6 is recorded as an ORF, its role being uncertain. With 2 bases clipped from V and 4 bases from J, the junction kept 1 base outside the gene matches. The CDR3 extends over 15 amino acids. The germline V gene encodes CDR1 FNHDT and CDR2 SITEND (reference sequence). Partial CDR3 DNA: TGTGCCAGCAGTATGGGACAGGGATATAATTCGCCC. Its translation is CASSMGQGYNSP. The CDR3 in full is CASSMGQGYNSPLYF.

Details on this clone: Gene labels here are mouse ones. The CDR3 region is CASSLGQGASQNTLYF. The covered CDR3 bases are TGTGCCAGCAGCCTGGGACAGGGGGCCAGTCAAAAC. This sequence joins TRBV5 and TRBJ2-4; 12 nucleotides match TRBD1. The read stops 4 residues short of the end of the CDR3; the missing end is completed from the germline J gene. Trimming cost V 4 bases and J 0 bases; bases outside gene matches: 2. The CDR3 is 16 residues long. Germline CDR1 reads LGHNA; CDR2 reads YNLKQL (reference sequence).

This clone was recorded a few times. Germline and genes here are mouse. The sequenced part of the CDR3 DNA is TGCACCTGCAGTGATGGGGGGTCCTAT. This gives the protein CTCSDGGSY. The complete CDR3 sequence is CTCSDGGSYEQYF. V is TRBV1 and J is TRBJ2-7, with 7 bases aligning to TRBD2. The CDR3 extends 4 residues past the end of the read, so its final part is completed from the germline J gene. V lost 4 bases to trimming and J lost 1 base; unmatched junction nucleotides: 1. The CDR3 is 13 amino acids. Germline loops: CDR1 NSQYPW, CDR2 LRSPGD (reference sequence).